Below, 3 T cell receptor beta chains from the same sample are listed, as sequenced in a study of shared clonotypes between healthy human individuals. TCRdb keeps only in-frame clones here, not all; method: immunoSEQ multiplex PCR. The sample holds around 940,000 clones, 76% seen once. The material sequenced was memory CD4+ T cells sorted from blood. The subset is: CD45RA-negative fraction. Source of these receptors: a man aged 18 to 35 in good health.

The chain couples TRBV5-1 to TRBJ1-1, with D perhaps TRBD1 (6 bases). CDR3 length: 17 residues. Germline values: CDR1 SGHRS, CDR2 YFSETQ. Trimming took 1 base from V and 0 from J, leaving 16 bases between them. The CDR3 reads CASSLRRTEGLNTEAFF. The CDR3 coding sequence is TGCGCCAGCAGCTTGCGGAGGACAGAGGGCCTGAACACTGAAGCTTTCTTT.

The chain couples TRBV6-1 to TRBJ1-3; weak D call: TRBD1 (5 bases). The germline V gene has CDR1 MNHNS and CDR2 SASEGT. The CDR3 extends over 16 amino acids. V gave up 4 bases and J gave up 0 bases, with 13 bases separating them. Here the CDR3 reads CASSAGTAFSGNTIYF. In DNA form, the CDR3 reads TGTGCCAGCAGTGCCGGGACGGCTTTCTCTGGAAACACCATATATTTT.

As to this clone: Other DNA variants within this sample encode the same CDR3. V is TRBV28 and J is TRBJ2-6; possible D gene TRBD1, 6 bases. The CDR3 sequence is 14 residues long. Germline-derived CDR1 and CDR2 are MDHEN and SYDVKM. Trimming pared 5 bases from V and 2 bases from J, leaving 7 bases between. CDR3 nucleotide sequence: TGTGCCAGCAGTACAGGGACTGGGGCCAACGTCCTGACTTTC. Protein sequence: CASSTGTGANVLTF.